The sequence of this T cell receptor (beta chain) was determined in a study of T cell responses to AZD1222 COVID-19 vaccine. The CDR3 runs to 17 residues. V gave up 0 bases and J gave up 7 bases, with 21 bases separating them. Per germline, CDR1 LGHNA and CDR2 YSLEER. This clone was seen a few times. The antigen is not known. Assay: immunoSEQ multiplex PCR; the TCRdb copy retains only in-frame clones and omits some. Among more than 75,000 clones listed, less than 95% were seen once. Study results and limitations: White British donors predominated, females outnumbered males, and clonal diversity was possibly underestimated. Spike-spanning, vaccine-associated CD4 TCRs were dominant at 160-218 and 743-854. In the spike-specific TCR repertoire, nearly half reportedly target unmutated variant regions. Baseline antibody screening turned up just six seropositive AZD1222 recipients.

This chain links TRBV4-3 with TRBJ1-2, with D possibly TRBD1 on 5 matching bases. Sequencing used peripheral blood, obtained 28 days after the second AZD1222 dose. This clonotype was obtained from an adult who received the AZD1222 COVID-19 vaccine. CDR3 protein: CASSQDREGLAVFGYTF. The CDR3 nucleotides read TGCGCCAGCAGCCAAGATCGGGAGGGACTCGCTGTTTTTGGCTACACCTTC.